These 3 T cell receptor beta chains share one sample of origin, sequenced in a study of T cells after yellow fever vaccination. TCRdb itself ran the 5' RACE reads through MiXCR, one entry per CDR3 protein. The sample lists hundreds of thousands of distinct CDR3 sequences, approximately 13% occurring once. The source material was PBMCs, sampled on the day of the yellow fever booster vaccination. Every receptor here comes from a man aged 25 to 40 who received the YFV17D yellow fever vaccine.

The V and J genes are TRBV7-2 and TRBJ2-1; 9 nucleotides line up with TRBD2. The CDR3 covers 16 residues. With V trimmed by 4 bases and J by 0 bases, 4 bases remained unmatched. Germline loops: CDR1 SGHTA, CDR2 FQGNSA. The CDR3 loop reads CASSYLSGGSYNEQFF. CDR3 nucleotide sequence: TGTGCCAGCAGCTACCTTAGCGGGGGCTCCTACAATGAGCAGTTCTTC.

J is TRBJ2-5 and V is TRBV20-1; no clear D gene. Per the germline V gene, CDR1 is DFQATT and CDR2 is SNEGSKA (reference sequence). The CDR3 runs to 12 residues. Deletions cut 3 bases from V and 4 bases from J, with 9 bases between. As DNA, the CDR3 is TGCAGTGCTAGTAGGCTAGTAGAGACCCAGTACTTC. It translates to CSASRLVETQYF.

This clonotype was counted many times. The chain carries TRBV7-2 and TRBJ1-1; D may be TRBD1 (6 bases). This CDR3 spans 13 amino acids. Germline assignment: CDR1 SGHTA and CDR2 FQGNSA. Trimming left V 5 bases short and J 4 bases short, with 11 bases between. The CDR3 protein is CASSLQGGTEAFF. CDR3 nucleotide sequence: TGTGCCAGCAGCCTACAGGGTGGCACTGAAGCTTTCTTT.